One and the same sample provided the 23 T cell receptor beta chains below, sequenced in a study of T cell repertoires in cytomegalovirus infection (dated by TCRdb to about 2019). TCRdb shows the sequencer as Illumina HiSeq 1500. Using fastp at Q25 and MiXCR, TCRdb reprocessed the public reads and kept productive beta chains. Every CDR3 protein is listed once, alongside the most common genes and DNA of its rows. This sample gives about 160,000 distinct CDR3 sequences in total; 17% of them show up just once. Together, the top ten hold around 20% of the sample. Sequencing input: CD8+ T cells from PBMCs. These receptors were taken from a human donor in good health (CMV status not recorded). Some clones in this sample may be carry-over from other donors' samples.

A few counts support this clonotype. The V and J genes are TRBV24-1 and TRBJ1-1, with no clear D. The CDR3 totals 15 residues. The V end was cut by 7 bases, the J end by 1 base, with 15 bases between. CDR1 is KGHDR, CDR2 SFDVKD, per germline. This CDR3 is CATRAGTEPNTEAFF. CDR3 nucleotides: TGTGCCACCAGGGCAGGAACCGAGCCGAACACTGAAGCTTTCTTT.

This clonotype appeared a few times. V gene TRBV10-1 combines with J gene TRBJ2-1; 10 bases are shared with TRBD2. There are 15 residues in the CDR3. The germline gives CDR1 WNHNN, CDR2 SYGVQD (reference sequence). The J segment lost 7 bases and the V segment lost 4 bases, leaving 7 bases of the junction unmatched. CDR3 sequence: CASSGTSGRKNEQFF. CDR3 nucleotide sequence: TGCGCCAGCAGTGGGACTAGCGGACGAAAGAATGAGCAGTTCTTC.

Ten or more counts support this clonotype. The chain joins TRBV6-4 to TRBJ1-1; D uncertain. V lost 3 bases and J 1 base, leaving 9 bases between the germline ends. CDR3 length equals 14 residues. Per germline, CDR1 MRHNA and CDR2 SNTAGT. The chain's CDR3 is CASSEDPENTEAFF. The CDR3 nucleotides read TGTGCCAGCAGTGAGGATCCAGAGAACACTGAAGCTTTCTTT.

The CDR3 DNA is TGTGCCAGCGCAAGGGGGGCCCCCTCCTACGAGCAGTACTTC. This encodes CASARGAPSYEQYF. The chain employs TRBV7-2 and TRBJ2-7, with D possibly being TRBD1 or TRBD2 (6 bases each). The germline V gene has CDR1 SGHTA and CDR2 FQGNSA. V was pared by 8 bases and J by 0 bases, with 14 bases between. The CDR3 is made up of 14 amino acids.

This clonotype was seen ten or more times. The chain combines TRBV12-3 or TRBV12-4 with TRBJ2-2; 7 bases are shared with TRBD1. The J segment lost 1 base and the V segment lost 6 bases, leaving 11 bases of the junction unmatched. The CDR3 is 17 residues long. As DNA, the CDR3 is TGTGCCAGCAGAAGTTGGGTGGGGACAGAGAACACCGGGGAGCTGTTTTTT. Its protein is CASRSWVGTENTGELFF.

This clonotype was seen a handful of times. The rearrangement joins TRBV10-3 to TRBJ1-5, with 9 bases matching TRBD1. Germline V lookup: CDR1 ENHRY, CDR2 SYGVKD. Losses at the gene ends were 6 bases for V and 4 bases for J; bases not matched to a gene: 7. This CDR3 spans 15 amino acids. The CDR3 DNA reads as TGTGCCATCAGGCCCGGGACAGGGAGTAATCAGCCCCAGCATTTT. This encodes CAIRPGTGSNQPQHF.

This clonotype came up once. The chain uses TRBV11-2 and TRBJ2-2, with 9 bases that match TRBD1. Per germline, CDR1 SGHAT and CDR2 FQNNGV. V lost 0 bases and J lost 4; bases outside the gene matches: 3. This CDR3 has 16 amino acids. The DNA for the CDR3 is TGTGCCAGCAGCTTAGAGGGACAGGGAGGCACCGGGGAGCTGTTTTTT. Protein sequence: CASSLEGQGGTGELFF.

This clonotype came up once. The V gene is TRBV2, the J gene TRBJ1-2; no firm D call. Germline V gene data show CDR1 as SNHLY and CDR2 as FYNNEI. CDR3 length: 11 residues. V lost 6 bases, J lost 7 bases, and 9 bases lay in between. This chain's CDR3 is CASRKEAGYTF. The CDR3 nucleotides are TGTGCCAGCAGAAAGGAGGCTGGCTACACCTTC.

CDR3 residues: CASSSPGTQIYGYTF. CDR3 DNA sequence: TGTGCCAGCAGCTCTCCCGGGACACAGATCTATGGCTACACCTTC. This chain connects TRBV7-9 to TRBJ1-2, with a possible D match to TRBD1 (6 bases). CDR1 and CDR2 (germline): SEHNR, FQNEAQ (reference sequence). This CDR3 spans 15 amino acids. Trimming took 4 bases from V and 4 from J, leaving 16 bases between them.

This clonotype was counted once. The chain links TRBV11-2 to TRBJ2-2, with TRBD1 matching over 9 bases. The CDR3 extends over 16 amino acids. Germline V lookup: CDR1 SGHAT, CDR2 FQNNGV. V was pared by 5 bases and J by 0 bases, with 4 bases of the junction left unmatched. DNA of the CDR3: TGTGCCAGCAGCCAACGGACAGGGGCGAACACCGGGGAGCTGTTTTTT. Translated: CASSQRTGANTGELFF.

This clonotype has a count of ten or more. The chain carries TRBV20-1 and TRBJ2-7, with 10 positions matching TRBD2. The CDR3 contains 15 residues. From germline, CDR1 is DFQATT and CDR2 SNEGSKA (reference sequence). Germline trimming cut 0 bases from V and 4 bases from J; bases unmatched to any gene: 6. CDR3 region: CSARDPGTSVYEQYF. DNA of the CDR3: TGCAGTGCTAGAGATCCCGGGACTAGCGTTTACGAGCAGTACTTC.

The chain is built from TRBV5-8 and TRBJ2-7; D remains ambiguous. V lost 4 bases and J lost 3, with 11 bases in between. Germline lookup yields CDR1 SGHTS and CDR2 YDEGEE. This CDR3 contains 13 residues. CDR3 in amino acids: CASSARKGYEQYF. CDR3 nucleotides: TGTGCCAGCAGCGCCAGGAAAGGCTACGAGCAGTACTTC.

The gene calls are TRBV28 and TRBJ2-6; a possible D gene is TRBD1 (5 bases). The CDR3 length is 15 residues. CDR1 and CDR2 from the germline V gene are MDHEN and SYDVKM. V was shortened by 3 bases and J by 4 bases, with 10 bases between the two germline ends. CDR3 in amino acids: CASSFGHRGANVLTF. The DNA for the CDR3 is TGTGCCAGCAGTTTCGGACACCGAGGGGCCAACGTCCTGACTTTC.

The CDR3 is CASSWNVGNTGELFF. CDR3 DNA: TGTGCCAGCAGTTGGAATGTGGGTAACACCGGGGAGCTGTTTTTT. This sequence joins TRBV7-8 and TRBJ2-2, with unresolved D. Trimming stripped 6 bases from V and 2 bases from J, with 13 bases between. The CDR3 is made up of 15 amino acids. Germline-derived CDR1 and CDR2 are SGHVS and FQNEAQ.

This clonotype is labeled as medium-sized (0.01 to 0.1%). V is TRBV27 and J is TRBJ2-5; TRBD2 aligns across 14 bases. The germline V gene has CDR1 MNHEY and CDR2 SMNVEV (reference sequence). This CDR3 has 16 residues. Trimming removed 5 bases from V and 4 bases from J; junction bases left unmatched: 6. The CDR3 coding sequence is TGTGCCAGCAGTAATCGACTAGCGGGAGGGCCAGAGACCCAGTACTTC. Translating gives CASSNRLAGGPETQYF.

A few counts support this clonotype. The chain combines TRBV7-9 with TRBJ2-7; a possible D gene is TRBD2 (5 bases). Between the trimmed V and J ends, which lost 3 bases and 2 bases, there was a span of 11 bases. The CDR3 is 14 residues long. Germline CDR1 reads SEHNR; CDR2 reads FQNEAQ (reference sequence). The chain's CDR3 is CASSFVGSAYEQYF. The CDR3, as DNA: TGTGCCAGCAGCTTCGTAGGGAGCGCCTACGAGCAGTACTTC. Drawing the rest from reference TRBV7-9 and TRBJ2-7, the complete variable domain is DTGVSQNPRHKITKRGQNVTFRCDPISEHNRLYWYRQTLGQGPEFLTYFQNEAQLEKSRLLSDRFSAERPKGSFSTLEIQRTEQGDSAMYLCASSFVGSAYEQYFGPGTRLTVT.

At least ten counts were recorded for this clonotype. J is TRBJ2-7 and V is TRBV7-2; the match to TRBD2 covers 14 bases. CDR1 and CDR2 (germline): SGHTA, FQGNSA. V was pared by 3 bases and J by 6 bases, with 4 bases of the junction left unmatched. This CDR3 is built from 15 residues. The CDR3 spells CASSLTSGGGIEQYF. CDR3 sequence (DNA): TGTGCCAGCAGCTTGACTAGCGGGGGGGGGATCGAGCAGTACTTC.

The rearrangement joins TRBV29-1 to TRBJ2-2; D unclear. V was shortened by 4 bases and J by 1 base, with 4 bases between the two germline ends. The CDR3 extends over 12 amino acids. From germline, CDR1 is SQVTM and CDR2 ANQGSEA. CDR3: CSVVGNTGELFF. DNA for the CDR3: TGCAGCGTTGTTGGGAACACCGGGGAGCTGTTTTTT.

This clonotype was counted between two and nine times. This chain joins TRBV7-2 and TRBJ2-2; D is unresolved. The V end lost 7 bases, the J end lost 6 bases, and 6 bases lay between the germline ends. The CDR3 sequence is 11 residues long. Germline V CDR1 and CDR2: SGHTA, FQGNSA. CDR3 region: CASKDPGELFF. The CDR3 bases are TGTGCCAGCAAAGACCCCGGGGAGCTGTTTTTT.

This rearrangement joins TRBV12-3 or TRBV12-4 to TRBJ2-3; D could derive from TRBD1 or TRBD2 (5 bases each). Deletions cut 10 bases from V and 5 bases from J, with 16 bases between. The CDR3 consists of 13 residues. The CDR3 DNA is TGTGCCACGGGACCTCCAAGGGGAGATACGCAGTATTTT. It specifies CATGPPRGDTQYF.

This clonotype was picked up a small number of times. The rearrangement links TRBV4-1 to TRBJ2-5; tentatively, D is TRBD1 (6 bases). Per germline, CDR1 MGHRA and CDR2 YSYEKL. The CDR3 totals 18 residues. V gave up 0 bases and J gave up 3 bases, with 20 bases separating them. For the CDR3, the DNA is TGCGCCAGCAGCCAAGATCTGGTCCTTACAGGGACCGAAGAGACCCAGTACTTC. Translating gives CASSQDLVLTGTEETQYF.

The table lists this clonotype with a few counts. The chain links TRBV28 to TRBJ2-7; TRBD1 agrees at 8 bases. CDR1 MDHEN and CDR2 SYDVKM come from the germline V gene. Unmatched junction bases numbered 10, after V lost 6 bases and J lost 0 bases. The length of the CDR3 is 16 residues. CDR3 residues: CASSFYSTGVSYEQYF. CDR3 in DNA: TGTGCCAGCAGCTTCTACTCGACAGGGGTCTCCTACGAGCAGTACTTC.

This chain joins TRBV28 and TRBJ2-1; no reliable D call. The V gene lost 5 bases and the J gene lost 8 bases, with 16 bases spanning the gap. The CDR3 sequence is 14 residues long. Germline assignment: CDR1 MDHEN and CDR2 SYDVKM. This CDR3 is CASSLRRLPHEQFF. The CDR3 nucleotides read TGTGCCAGCAGTCTTCGTCGTCTCCCTCATGAGCAGTTCTTC.